This TCR beta chain originates from a study of cytomegalovirus exposure and HLA in healthy donors. Germline trimming cut 5 bases from V and 0 bases from J; bases unmatched to any gene: 7. The CDR3 covers 16 residues. From germline, CDR1 is MNHEY and CDR2 SMNVEV (reference sequence). Separate from the roughly 720-subject first cohort, the roughly 120-subject validation cohort was the one that the donors belonged to. Repertoires were generated with immunoSEQ multiplex PCR, while TCRdb's copy carries only in-frame clones and drops some. Among 110,000 to 150,000 clones listed, approximately 89% were seen once.

The sequence was obtained from a woman between 18 and 30 years old in good health and CMV-seropositive. This chain joins TRBV27 and TRBJ1-2, with 9 bases fitting TRBD1. Sequenced sample: PBMCs. The CDR3 region is CASSPLDRGANYGYTF. CDR3 DNA sequence: TGTGCCAGCAGTCCCCTGGACAGGGGAGCTAACTATGGCTACACCTTC.